This T cell receptor (beta chain) is drawn from a study of regulatory T cells in long-lasting Graves disease. Sample time point: newly diagnosed GD, antithyroid drugs for less than 3 months. Extracted RNA from PBMCs served as the source of the TCR library. For TCR beta, libraries came from iRepertoire HTBI primers and Arm-PCR of CDR3 regions. TCRdb passed the multiplex PCR reads through MiXCR, listing each CDR3 protein once. This sample carries over 200,000 distinct CDR3 sequences, about a sixth of them seen once, and the ten largest clones take around 20%. In this sample, this clonotype is medium-sized. Its antigen is not identified. The CDR3 runs to 14 residues. V shed 8 bases and J 5 bases; nucleotides not matched to a gene: 8. Per the germline V gene, CDR1 is SNHLY and CDR2 is FYNNEI. Study-level findings and limits: Because few samples were included, accuracy may have been lower.

This receptor was taken from a female donor with Graves disease. Sequencing used peripheral blood mononuclear cells (PBMCs), obtained at new diagnosis, from a patient treated with antithyroid drugs. V usage is TRBV2 and J usage is TRBJ2-5; 10 nucleotides match TRBD2. In nucleotides, the CDR3 is TGTGCCAGCGGACCTAGCGGGAGACCTGAGACCCAGTACTTC. Its translation: CASGPSGRPETQYF.